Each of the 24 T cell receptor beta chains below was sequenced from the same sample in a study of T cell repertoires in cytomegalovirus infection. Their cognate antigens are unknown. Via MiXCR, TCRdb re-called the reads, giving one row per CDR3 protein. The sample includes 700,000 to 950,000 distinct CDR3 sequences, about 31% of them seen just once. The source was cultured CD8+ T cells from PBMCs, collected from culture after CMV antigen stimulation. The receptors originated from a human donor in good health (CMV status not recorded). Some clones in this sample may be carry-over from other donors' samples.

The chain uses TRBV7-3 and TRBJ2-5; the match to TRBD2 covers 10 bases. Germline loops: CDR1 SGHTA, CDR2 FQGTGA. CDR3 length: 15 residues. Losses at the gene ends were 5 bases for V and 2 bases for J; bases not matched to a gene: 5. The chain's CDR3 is CASSKFSGGQETQYF. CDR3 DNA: TGTGCCAGCAGCAAATTTAGCGGGGGGCAAGAGACCCAGTACTTC.

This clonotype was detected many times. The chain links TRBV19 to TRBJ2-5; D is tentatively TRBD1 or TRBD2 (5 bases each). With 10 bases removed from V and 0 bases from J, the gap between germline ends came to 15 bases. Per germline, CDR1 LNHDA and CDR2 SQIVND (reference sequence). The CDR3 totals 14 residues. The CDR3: CATAGTAYQETQYF. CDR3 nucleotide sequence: TGTGCCACCGCCGGGACCGCGTACCAAGAGACCCAGTACTTC.

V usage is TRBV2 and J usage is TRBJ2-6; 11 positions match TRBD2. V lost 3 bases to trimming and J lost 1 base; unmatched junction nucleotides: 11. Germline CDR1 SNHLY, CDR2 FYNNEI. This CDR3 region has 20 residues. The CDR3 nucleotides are TGTGCCAGCAGTGAGGAGGTAGCGGGGGGGCTCAGATCTGGGGCCAACGTCCTGACTTTC. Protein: CASSEEVAGGLRSGANVLTF.

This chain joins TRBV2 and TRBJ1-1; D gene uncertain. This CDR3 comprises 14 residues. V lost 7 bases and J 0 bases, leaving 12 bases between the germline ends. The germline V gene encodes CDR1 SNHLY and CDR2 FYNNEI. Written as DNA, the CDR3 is TGTGCCAGCACCCCCGGCAGCATGAACACTGAAGCTTTCTTT. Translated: CASTPGSMNTEAFF.

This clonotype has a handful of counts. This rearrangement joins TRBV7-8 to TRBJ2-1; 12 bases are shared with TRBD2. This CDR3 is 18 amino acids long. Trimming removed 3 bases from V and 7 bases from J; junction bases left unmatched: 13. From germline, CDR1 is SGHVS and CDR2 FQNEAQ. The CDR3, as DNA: TGTGCCAGCAGCTTGGACCTAGCGGGGGGGGGATCGCGGAATGAGCAGTTCTTC. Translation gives CASSLDLAGGGSRNEQFF. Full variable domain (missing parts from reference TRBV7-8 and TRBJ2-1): GAGVSQSPRYKVAKRGQDVALRCDPISGHVSLFWYQQALGQGPEFLTYFQNEAQLDKSGLPSDRFFAERPEGSVSTLKIQRTQQEDSAVYLCASSLDLAGGGSRNEQFFGPGTRLTVL.

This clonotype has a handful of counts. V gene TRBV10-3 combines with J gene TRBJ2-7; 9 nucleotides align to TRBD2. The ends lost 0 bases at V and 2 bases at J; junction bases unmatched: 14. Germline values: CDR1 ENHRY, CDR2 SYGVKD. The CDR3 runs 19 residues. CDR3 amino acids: CAISESTSGGPGVAYEQYV. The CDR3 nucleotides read TGTGCCATCAGTGAGTCTACCAGCGGGGGGCCCGGGGTGGCCTACGAGCAGTACGTC.

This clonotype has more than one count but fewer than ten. CDR3 sequence (DNA): TGTGCCAGCAGCGGCAGGGGGGACAGGGTCACCGGGGAGCTGTTTTTT. This encodes CASSGRGDRVTGELFF. The chain couples TRBV14 to TRBJ2-2, with 9 bases aligning to TRBD1. The CDR3 loop spans 16 amino acids. Germline-derived CDR1 and CDR2 are SGHDN and FVKESK. Unmatched junction bases numbered 8, after V lost 5 bases and J lost 4 bases.

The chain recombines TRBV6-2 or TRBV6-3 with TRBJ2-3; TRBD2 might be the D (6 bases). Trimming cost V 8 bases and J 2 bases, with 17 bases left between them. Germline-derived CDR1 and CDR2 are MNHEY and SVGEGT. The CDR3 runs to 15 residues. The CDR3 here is CASGEGGLITDTQYF. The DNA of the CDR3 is TGTGCCAGCGGCGAGGGCGGACTAATCACAGATACGCAGTATTTT.

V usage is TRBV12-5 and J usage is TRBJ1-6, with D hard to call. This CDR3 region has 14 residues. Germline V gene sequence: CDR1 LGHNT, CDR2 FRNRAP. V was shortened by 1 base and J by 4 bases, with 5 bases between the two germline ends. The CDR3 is CASGLGGYNSPLHF. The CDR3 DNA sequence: TGTGCTAGTGGTTTGGGGGGATATAATTCACCCCTCCACTTT.

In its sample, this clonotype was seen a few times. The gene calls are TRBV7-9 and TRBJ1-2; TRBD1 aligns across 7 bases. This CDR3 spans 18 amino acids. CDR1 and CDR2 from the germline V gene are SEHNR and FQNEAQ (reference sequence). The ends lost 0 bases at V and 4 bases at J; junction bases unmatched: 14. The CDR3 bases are TGTGCCAGCAGCTTAGCGATGACACAGGGGCCGTTAGGCTATGGCTACACCTTC. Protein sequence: CASSLAMTQGPLGYGYTF.

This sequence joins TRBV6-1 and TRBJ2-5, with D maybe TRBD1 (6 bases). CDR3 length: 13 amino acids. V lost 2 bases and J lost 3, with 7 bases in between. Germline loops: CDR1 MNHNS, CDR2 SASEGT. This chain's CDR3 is CASSEWTEETQYF. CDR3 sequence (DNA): TGTGCCAGCAGTGAATGGACAGAAGAGACCCAGTACTTC.

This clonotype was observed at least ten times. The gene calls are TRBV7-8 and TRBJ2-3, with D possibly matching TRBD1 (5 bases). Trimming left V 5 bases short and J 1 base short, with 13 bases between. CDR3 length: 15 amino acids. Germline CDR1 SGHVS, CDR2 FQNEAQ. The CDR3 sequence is CASSPTETRTDTQYF. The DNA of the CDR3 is TGTGCCAGCAGCCCGACAGAAACACGCACAGATACGCAGTATTTT.

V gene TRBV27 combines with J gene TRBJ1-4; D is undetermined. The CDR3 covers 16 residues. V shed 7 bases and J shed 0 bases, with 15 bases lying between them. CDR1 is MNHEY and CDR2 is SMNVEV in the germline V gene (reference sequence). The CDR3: CASTASYPTTNEKLFF. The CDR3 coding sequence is TGTGCCAGCACAGCCTCCTACCCCACAACTAATGAAAAACTGTTTTTT.

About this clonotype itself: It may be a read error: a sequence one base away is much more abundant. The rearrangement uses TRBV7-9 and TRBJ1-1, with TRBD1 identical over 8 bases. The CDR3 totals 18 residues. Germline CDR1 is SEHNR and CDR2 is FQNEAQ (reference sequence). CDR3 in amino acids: CASSLKALRGHWDTKAFF. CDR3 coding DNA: TGTGCCAGCAGCTTAAAGGCCCTCAGGGGGCATTGGGACACTAAAGCTTTCTTT.

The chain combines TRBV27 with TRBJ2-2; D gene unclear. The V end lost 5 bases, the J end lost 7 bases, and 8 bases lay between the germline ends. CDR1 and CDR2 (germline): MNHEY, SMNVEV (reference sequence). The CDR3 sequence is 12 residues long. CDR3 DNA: TGTGCCAGCAGTCCAGGCCGCGGGGAGCTGTTTTTT. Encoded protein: CASSPGRGELFF.

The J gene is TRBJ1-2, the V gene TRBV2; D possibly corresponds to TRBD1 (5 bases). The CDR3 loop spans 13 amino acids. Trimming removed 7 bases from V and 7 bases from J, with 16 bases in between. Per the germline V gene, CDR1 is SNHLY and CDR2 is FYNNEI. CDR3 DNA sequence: TGTGCCAGCATCCGAACAGGTTTCGGTGGCTACACCTTC. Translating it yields CASIRTGFGGYTF.

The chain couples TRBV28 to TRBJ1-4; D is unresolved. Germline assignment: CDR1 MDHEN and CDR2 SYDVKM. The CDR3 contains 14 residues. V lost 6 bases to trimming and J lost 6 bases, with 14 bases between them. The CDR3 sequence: CASRAGSGHEKLFF. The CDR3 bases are TGTGCCAGCAGGGCCGGGTCCGGCCATGAAAAACTGTTTTTT. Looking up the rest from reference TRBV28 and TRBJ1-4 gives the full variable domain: DVKVTQSSRYLVKRTGEKVFLECVQDMDHENMFWYRQDPGLGLRLIYFSYDVKMKEKGDIPEGYSVSREKKERFSLILESASTNQTSMYLCASRAGSGHEKLFFGSGTQLSVL.

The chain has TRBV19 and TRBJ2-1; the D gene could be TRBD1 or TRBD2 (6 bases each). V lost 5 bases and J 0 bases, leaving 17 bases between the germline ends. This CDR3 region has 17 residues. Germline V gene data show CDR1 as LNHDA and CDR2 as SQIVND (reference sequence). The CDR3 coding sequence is TGTGCCAGTAGTTTGCGGGACACCGTACCCTCCTACAATGAGCAGTTCTTC. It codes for CASSLRDTVPSYNEQFF.

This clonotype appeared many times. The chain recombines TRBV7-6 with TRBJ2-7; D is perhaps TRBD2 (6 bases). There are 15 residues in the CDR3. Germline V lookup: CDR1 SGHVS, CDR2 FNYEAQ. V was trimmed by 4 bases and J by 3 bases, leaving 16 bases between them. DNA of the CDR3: TGTGCCAGCAGCTCATCCATAGGAGGGGACTACGAGCAGTACTTC. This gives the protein CASSSSIGGDYEQYF.

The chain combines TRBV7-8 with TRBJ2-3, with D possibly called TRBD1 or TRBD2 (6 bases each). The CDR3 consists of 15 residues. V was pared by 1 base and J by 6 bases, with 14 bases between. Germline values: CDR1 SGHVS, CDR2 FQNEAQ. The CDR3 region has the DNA TGTGCCAGCAGCTTAGGGGAGAGGGGGGCGGATACGCAGTATTTT. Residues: CASSLGERGADTQYF.

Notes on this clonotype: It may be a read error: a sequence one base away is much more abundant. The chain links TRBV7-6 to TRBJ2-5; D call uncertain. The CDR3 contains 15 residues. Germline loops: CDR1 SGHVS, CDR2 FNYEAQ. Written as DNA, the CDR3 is TGTGCCAGCAGCCCTAATCCGGGCTACCAAGAGACCCAGCACTTC. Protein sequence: CASSPNPGYQETQHF. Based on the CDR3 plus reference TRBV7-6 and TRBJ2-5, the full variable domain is GAGVSQSPRYKVTKRGQDVALRCDPISGHVSLYWYRQALGQGPEFLTYFNYEAQQDKSGLPNDRFSAERPEGSISTLTIQRTEQRDSAMYRCASSPNPGYQETQHFGPGTRLLVL.

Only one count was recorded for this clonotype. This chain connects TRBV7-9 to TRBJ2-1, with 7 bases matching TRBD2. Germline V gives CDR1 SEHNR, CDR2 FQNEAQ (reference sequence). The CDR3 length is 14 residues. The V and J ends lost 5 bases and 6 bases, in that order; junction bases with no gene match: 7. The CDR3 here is CASSTGGVFNEQFF. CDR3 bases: TGTGCCAGCAGCACGGGGGGTGTGTTCAATGAGCAGTTCTTC.

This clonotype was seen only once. CDR3 protein: CSATHRDRGVSYEQYF. The CDR3 bases are TGCAGTGCTACCCATCGGGACAGGGGGGTCTCCTACGAGCAGTACTTC. The chain carries TRBV20-1 and TRBJ2-7; the match to TRBD1 covers 11 bases. The V gene end was trimmed by 4 bases and the J gene end by 0 bases; junction bases not matched to a gene: 8. Germline V gives CDR1 DFQATT, CDR2 SNEGSKA (reference sequence). The CDR3 is 16 amino acids.

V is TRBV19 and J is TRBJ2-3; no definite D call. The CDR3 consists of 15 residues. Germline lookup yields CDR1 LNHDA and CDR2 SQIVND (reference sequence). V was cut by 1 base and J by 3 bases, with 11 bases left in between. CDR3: CASSIVGRETDTQYF. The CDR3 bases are TGTGCCAGTAGTATAGTCGGCAGAGAAACAGATACGCAGTATTTT.